The following is a T cell receptor beta chain sequence with its context. Antigen specificity is unknown. It was cDNA, reverse transcribed from extracted RNA, that served as the sequencing template. Assay used: immunoSEQ multiplex PCR; TCRdb lists only in-frame clones, some missing. The table includes roughly 100,000 clones, less than 70% detected once. This record comes from a study of CD8+ T cells in alopecia areata. General observations from the study: Normal skin's resident alphabeta T cells are also sequenced in scalp samples.

CD4+ and CD8+ T cells were sorted from PBMCs stained for CD3, CD4 and CD8. CDR1 is SGHRS and CDR2 is YFSETQ in the germline V gene. The ends lost 0 bases at V and 2 bases at J; junction bases unmatched: 5. The CDR3 loop spans 16 amino acids. The sequencing input was CD4+ T cells sorted from blood. The J gene is TRBJ2-5, the V gene TRBV5-1; 9 positions agree with TRBD1. This clonotype was sampled from a human donor in good health. As DNA, the CDR3 is TGCGCCAGCAGCTTGGAGACGGGACAGGGACAAGAGACCCAGTACTTC. Translated: CASSLETGQGQETQYF.